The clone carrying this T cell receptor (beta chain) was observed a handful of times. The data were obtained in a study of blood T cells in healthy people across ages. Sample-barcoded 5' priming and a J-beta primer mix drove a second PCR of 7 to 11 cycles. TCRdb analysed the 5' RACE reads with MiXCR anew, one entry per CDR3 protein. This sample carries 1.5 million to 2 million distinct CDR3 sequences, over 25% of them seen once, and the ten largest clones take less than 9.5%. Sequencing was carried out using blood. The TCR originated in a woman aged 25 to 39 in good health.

CDR3: CATSRDKLAGGGEQFF. The CDR3 DNA reads TGTGCCACCAGCAGAGATAAGCTAGCGGGAGGGGGTGAGCAGTTCTTC. The rearrangement joins TRBV15 to TRBJ2-1; 12 nucleotides match TRBD2. The CDR3 sequence is 16 residues long. Unmatched junction bases numbered 6, after V lost 0 bases and J lost 9 bases. Germline V gene data show CDR1 as LNHNV and CDR2 as YYDKDF (reference sequence).